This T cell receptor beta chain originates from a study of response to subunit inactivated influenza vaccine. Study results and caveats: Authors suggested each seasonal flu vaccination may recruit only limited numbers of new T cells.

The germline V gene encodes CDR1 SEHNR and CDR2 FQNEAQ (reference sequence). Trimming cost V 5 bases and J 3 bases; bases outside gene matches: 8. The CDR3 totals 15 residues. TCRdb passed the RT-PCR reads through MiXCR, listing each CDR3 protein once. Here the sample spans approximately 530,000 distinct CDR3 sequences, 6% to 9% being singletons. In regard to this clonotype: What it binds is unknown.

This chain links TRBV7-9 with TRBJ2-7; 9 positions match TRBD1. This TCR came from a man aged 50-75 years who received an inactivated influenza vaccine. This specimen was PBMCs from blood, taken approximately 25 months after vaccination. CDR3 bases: TGTGCCAGCAGCCCCCGGGACAGGGTGGTCTACGAGCAGTACTTC. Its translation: CASSPRDRVVYEQYF.